This paragraph covers one T cell receptor beta chain sequence. The authors carried out high-throughput sequencing of TCR beta. They applied it to CD8+ and CD4+ T cells obtained from blood. The multiple sclerosis control group consisted of treatment-naive patients whose relapsing-remitting disease, which was either stable or active, fulfilled revised McDonald criteria. The CD8+ and CD4+ T cells were isolated magnetically using a negative isolation approach, whereas the TEMRA cells were enriched by FACS. CDR1 is SGHTA, CDR2 FQGTGA, per germline. Germline trimming cut 5 bases from V and 0 bases from J; bases unmatched to any gene: 8. The CDR3 totals 17 residues. These data belong to a study of CD8 T cells in Susac syndrome. It was with random hexamers that roughly 0.45 to 1 ug RNA was reverse transcribed. Multiplex immunoSEQ PCR targeted 54 Vbeta and 13 Jbeta TCR beta segments. MiXCR, applied by TCRdb to the immunoSEQ multiplex PCR reads, yields one record per CDR3 protein. The sample holds approximately 200,000 distinct CDR3 sequences, roughly 94% seen once.

This chain uses TRBV7-3 with TRBJ1-1; 11 bases align to TRBD1. Sequencing used CD4+ T cells from PBMCs. The source is a human donor with multiple sclerosis. Here the CDR3 reads CASSPGTGGVMNTEAFF. The CDR3 nucleotides read TGTGCCAGCAGCCCCGGGACAGGGGGTGTGATGAACACTGAAGCTTTCTTT.